This passage covers 10 T cell receptor beta chains from one sample sequenced in a study of siplizumab effects on memory and regulatory T cells. Clones were read by immunoSEQ multiplex PCR, and TCRdb kept only the in-frame ones, dropping some. The sample has roughly 70,000 clones, just over 90% seen once. Sequenced input: CD8+ T cells sorted from blood. These receptors originate from a human donor in good health.

J is TRBJ2-7 and V is TRBV13, with 14 bases identical to TRBD2. Germline V lookup: CDR1 PRHDT, CDR2 FYEKMQ (reference sequence). This CDR3 region has 18 residues. J lost 0 bases, V lost 4 bases, and 8 bases had no gene match. The DNA of the CDR3 is TGTGCCAGCAGCTCCAGGACTAGCGGGGGGCTAAGCTCCTACGAGCAGTACTTC. It codes for CASSSRTSGGLSSYEQYF. Combining the CDR3 with reference TRBV13 and TRBJ2-7 gives the whole variable domain AAGVIQSPRHLIKEKRETATLKCYPIPRHDTVYWYQQGPGQDPQFLISFYEKMQSDKGSIPDRFSAQQFSDYHSELNMSSLELGDSALYFCASSSRTSGGLSSYEQYFGPGTRLTVT.

The V call is TRBV19, the J call TRBJ2-7, with 7 positions matching TRBD1. The CDR3 has 14 amino acids. J gave up 0 bases and V 5 bases, and 4 bases lay outside the gene matches. CDR1 LNHDA and CDR2 SQIVND come from the germline V gene (reference sequence). CDR3 protein: CASSYRDSSYEQYF. DNA for the CDR3: TGTGCCAGTAGTTACCGGGACAGCTCCTACGAGCAGTACTTC.

This clone has a single count. The rearrangement joins TRBV6-4 to TRBJ2-3; 13 bases agree with TRBD2. CDR3 length equals 18 residues. V was clipped by 5 bases and J by 1 base; unmatched bases: 9. The V gene's germline CDR1 is MRHNA and CDR2 SNTAGT. CDR3 amino acids: CASSKTSGGTPGTDTQYF. The CDR3 region has the DNA TGTGCCAGCAGTAAGACTAGCGGGGGGACCCCGGGCACAGATACGCAGTATTTT.

The chain recombines TRBV13 with TRBJ1-2; the match to TRBD1 covers 8 bases. Germline V lookup: CDR1 PRHDT, CDR2 FYEKMQ (reference sequence). There are 15 residues in the CDR3. V lost 3 bases to trimming and J lost 8 bases; unmatched junction nucleotides: 11. The CDR3 here is CASSFFPDRDEGYTF. The CDR3 DNA is TGTGCCAGCAGCTTTTTTCCGGACAGGGACGAAGGCTACACCTTC.

The V call is TRBV2, the J call TRBJ1-5; D not certain. Germline loops: CDR1 SNHLY, CDR2 FYNNEI. The V gene lost 4 bases and the J gene lost 5 bases, with 12 bases spanning the gap. The CDR3 extends over 14 amino acids. In DNA form, the CDR3 reads TGTGCCAGCAGTGTCGGTAGGAGTGATCAGCCCCAGCATTTT. Protein sequence: CASSVGRSDQPQHF. The full variable domain, in which reference TRBV2 and TRBJ1-5 provide the parts outside the CDR3, is EPEVTQTPSHQVTQMGQEVILRCVPISNHLYFYWYRQILGQKVEFLVSFYNNEISEKSEIFDDQFSVERPDGSNFTLKIRSTKLEDSAMYFCASSVGRSDQPQHFGDGTRLSIL.

The V and J genes are TRBV30 and TRBJ2-7, with 12 nucleotides matching TRBD1. Germline trimming cut 1 base from V and 5 bases from J; bases unmatched to any gene: 3. The CDR3 has 14 residues. In germline, CDR1 is GTSNPN, CDR2 SVGIG (reference sequence). CDR3 nucleotides: TGTGCCTGGAGTGCGGGACAGGGGGCTGACGAGCAGTACTTC. It translates to CAWSAGQGADEQYF.

This rearrangement joins TRBV27 to TRBJ2-1; 13 nucleotides line up with TRBD2. V was clipped by 1 base and J by 5 bases; unmatched bases: 5. The V gene's germline CDR1 is MNHEY and CDR2 SMNVEV (reference sequence). CDR3 size: 17 residues. DNA for the CDR3: TGTGCCAGCAGTTTATACCCAGGACTAGCGGGGGACAATGAGCAGTTCTTC. Encoded protein: CASSLYPGLAGDNEQFF.

The CDR3 DNA reads as TGTGCCAGCAGTTTTATATCCTACGAGCAGTACTTC. Its protein product is CASSFISYEQYF. This rearrangement joins TRBV28 to TRBJ2-7; D uncertain. Germline-derived CDR1 and CDR2 are MDHEN and SYDVKM. This CDR3 has 12 amino acids. V was trimmed by 3 bases and J by 1 base, leaving 4 bases between them. The full variable domain, rest sourced from reference TRBV28 and TRBJ2-7, is DVKVTQSSRYLVKRTGEKVFLECVQDMDHENMFWYRQDPGLGLRLIYFSYDVKMKEKGDIPEGYSVSREKKERFSLILESASTNQTSMYLCASSFISYEQYFGPGTRLTVT.

The rearrangement links TRBV7-9 to TRBJ1-1; D is ambiguous. Trimming left V 5 bases short and J 4 bases short, with 8 bases between. Germline CDR1 reads SEHNR; CDR2 reads FQNEAQ (reference sequence). The CDR3 loop spans 12 amino acids. CDR3 protein: CASSVHRTEAFF. The CDR3 DNA sequence: TGTGCCAGCAGCGTGCACCGCACTGAAGCTTTCTTT.

The rearrangement links TRBV4-1 to TRBJ2-7, with 7 bases matching TRBD2. Trimming removed 1 base from V and 2 bases from J; junction bases left unmatched: 2. The length of the CDR3 is 14 residues. Germline loops: CDR1 MGHRA, CDR2 YSYEKL. CDR3 sequence: CASSQVAGAYEQYF. Here the CDR3 DNA reads TGCGCCAGCAGCCAAGTTGCGGGGGCCTACGAGCAGTACTTC.